This TCR beta chain was found in a study of blood T cells in healthy people across ages. Sample-barcoded 5' priming and a J-beta primer mix drove a second PCR of roughly 7 to 11 cycles. One entry per CDR3 protein, called by TCRdb with MiXCR from the 5' RACE reads. The table has around 1,000,000 distinct CDR3 sequences, almost 25% seen once; the top ten hold less than 0.75%. This CDR3 contains 16 residues. The ends were cut back, 4 bases at V and 6 bases at J, with 22 bases in the middle. In germline, CDR1 is SGHRS, CDR2 YFSETQ. This sample was also put to use in a study of T cells of mothers and their children. From that paper: It was through the M1S primer of the second PCR that sample barcodes and 2-4 random nucleotides were added.

The genes are TRBV5-1 and TRBJ1-1; perhaps TRBD1 as D (6 bases). The sample consisted of blood. The TCR comes from a girl aged 2 to 9 in good health. This chain's CDR3 is CASSEAGAGRRAEAFF. CDR3 nucleotide sequence: TGCGCCAGCAGCGAGGCAGGGGCAGGGAGAAGGGCTGAAGCTTTCTTT.